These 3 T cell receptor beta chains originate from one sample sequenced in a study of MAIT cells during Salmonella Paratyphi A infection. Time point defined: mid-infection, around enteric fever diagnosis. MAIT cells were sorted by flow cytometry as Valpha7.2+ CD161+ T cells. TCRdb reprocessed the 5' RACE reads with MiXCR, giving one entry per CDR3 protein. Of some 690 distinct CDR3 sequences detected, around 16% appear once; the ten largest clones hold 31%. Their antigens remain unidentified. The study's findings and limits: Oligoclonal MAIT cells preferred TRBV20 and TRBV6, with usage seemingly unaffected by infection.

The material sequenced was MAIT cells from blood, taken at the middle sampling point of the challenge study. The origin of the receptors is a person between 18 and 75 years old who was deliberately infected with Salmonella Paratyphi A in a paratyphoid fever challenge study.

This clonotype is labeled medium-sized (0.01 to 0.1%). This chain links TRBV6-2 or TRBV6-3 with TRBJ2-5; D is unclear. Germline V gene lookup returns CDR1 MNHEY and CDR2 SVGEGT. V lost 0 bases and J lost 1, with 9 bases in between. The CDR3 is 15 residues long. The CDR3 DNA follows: TGTGCCAGCAGTTACTCGACTGGAACCCAAGAGACCCAGTACTTC. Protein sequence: CASSYSTGTQETQYF.

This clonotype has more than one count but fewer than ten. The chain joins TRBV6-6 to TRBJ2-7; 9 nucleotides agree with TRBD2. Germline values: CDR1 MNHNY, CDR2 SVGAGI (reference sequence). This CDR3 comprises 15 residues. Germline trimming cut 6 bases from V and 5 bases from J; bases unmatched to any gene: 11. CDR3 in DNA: TGTGCCAGCAGCCTCCGGGAGACTAGCGGTAACGAGCAGTACTTC. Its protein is CASSLRETSGNEQYF.

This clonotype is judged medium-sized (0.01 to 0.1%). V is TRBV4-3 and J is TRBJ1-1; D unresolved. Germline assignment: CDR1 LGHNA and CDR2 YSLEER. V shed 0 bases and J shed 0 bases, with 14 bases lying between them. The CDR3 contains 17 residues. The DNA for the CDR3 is TGCGCCAGCAGCCAAGATACGAGAGAACTCATGAACACTGAAGCTTTCTTT. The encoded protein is CASSQDTRELMNTEAFF.